Following are 14 T cell receptor beta chains from one sample sequenced in a study of OX40 agonist ivuxolimab in advanced cancers. Some clones are missing from TCRdb's copy, which holds only in-frame ones; the method was immunoSEQ multiplex PCR. This table has more than 70,000 clones, about 84% appearing once. The sample consisted of CD4+ or CD8+ T cells sorted from blood, taken in a trial of the OX40 agonist ivuxolimab. Receptors were obtained from an adult with an advanced solid tumor such as melanoma, head and neck, liver or kidney cancer.

This clone appeared a single time. The chain combines TRBV11-2 with TRBJ2-2; TRBD2 agrees at 8 bases. Losses at the gene ends were 4 bases for V and 12 bases for J; bases not matched to a gene: 10. Looked up from germline, CDR1 is SGHAT and CDR2 is FQNNGV. CDR3 length equals 14 residues. The CDR3 loop is CASSSTAGAGKLFF. The DNA of the CDR3 is TGTGCCAGCAGCTCAACAGCGGGAGCGGGGAAGCTGTTTTTT.

This clone was seen a handful of times. This rearrangement joins TRBV5-6 to TRBJ1-2; D gene unclear. V was cut by 0 bases and J by 2 bases, with 8 bases left in between. The CDR3 length is 14 residues. CDR1 and CDR2 from the germline V gene are SGHDT and YYEEEE. In DNA, the CDR3 is TGTGCCAGCAGCTTGGGAGGCAGCAACTATGGCTACACCTTC. The encoded protein is CASSLGGSNYGYTF.

The count of this clone is one. V is TRBV5-1 and J is TRBJ2-2; 9 bases map to TRBD1. This CDR3 contains 17 residues. The V gene's germline CDR1 is SGHRS and CDR2 YFSETQ. Trimming at V came to 3 bases and at J to 5 bases, leaving 11 bases not matched to a gene. The CDR3 DNA reads TGCGCCAGCAGCTCAGGCCCTCAGGACAGGGGTACCGGGGAGCTGTTTTTT. Translation: CASSSGPQDRGTGELFF.

This chain joins TRBV6-1 and TRBJ1-5; possible D gene TRBD1, 5 bases. Trimming took off 5 bases at V and 11 bases at J, with 16 bases between the two ends. The germline V gene encodes CDR1 MNHNS and CDR2 SASEGT. CDR3 length equals 13 residues. The CDR3 DNA is TGTGCCAGCAGTTCTCTACTTGGGGGGGCCCAGCATTTT. It translates to CASSSLLGGAQHF.

The chain joins TRBV19 to TRBJ2-7, with TRBD1 as a possible D gene (6 bases). The CDR3 has 13 amino acids. Trimming left V 7 bases short and J 9 bases short, with 19 bases between. Germline V gives CDR1 LNHDA, CDR2 SQIVND (reference sequence). CDR3 DNA sequence: TGTGCCAGTACCGTGGGGGCAGGCGGCTGGCAGTACTTC. Translated, it gives CASTVGAGGWQYF.

This rearrangement joins TRBV11-2 to TRBJ2-7; possible D gene TRBD1, 5 bases. In germline, CDR1 is SGHAT, CDR2 FQNNGV. This CDR3 is 16 amino acids long. The germline V and J ends were trimmed by 5 bases and 2 bases, with 19 bases remaining between them. CDR3 amino acids: CASSTYQGMKAYEQYF. The CDR3 nucleotides are TGTGCCAGCAGCACGTACCAGGGTATGAAAGCCTACGAGCAGTACTTC.

J is TRBJ2-1 and V is TRBV7-3; 10 positions match TRBD2. Unmatched junction bases numbered 14, after V lost 5 bases and J lost 1 base. Germline lookup yields CDR1 SGHTA and CDR2 FQGTGA. The CDR3 totals 19 residues. CDR3: CASSPGGASGRGSYNEQFF. CDR3 sequence (DNA): TGTGCCAGCAGCCCCGGGGGGGCGAGCGGGAGGGGGTCCTACAATGAGCAGTTCTTC. Looking up the rest from reference TRBV7-3 and TRBJ2-1 gives the full variable domain: GAGVSQTPSNKVTEKGKYVELRCDPISGHTALYWYRQSLGQGPEFLIYFQGTGAADDSGLPNDRFFAVRPEGSVSTLKIQRTERGDSAVYLCASSPGGASGRGSYNEQFFGPGTRLTVL.

The V call is TRBV2, the J call TRBJ1-5, with 9 bases lining up with TRBD1. V lost 1 base to trimming and J lost 7 bases; unmatched junction nucleotides: 2. Germline V gene data show CDR1 as SNHLY and CDR2 as FYNNEI. This CDR3 has 14 residues. CDR3 sequence (DNA): TGTGCCAGCAGTGAAGTGGACAGGGGACAGCCCCAGCATTTT. Its translation is CASSEVDRGQPQHF.

This chain joins TRBV5-1 and TRBJ1-1, with TRBD1 identical over 9 bases. In germline, CDR1 is SGHRS, CDR2 YFSETQ. The CDR3 consists of 16 residues. V lost 4 bases, J lost 2 bases, and 9 bases stayed unmatched. For the CDR3, the DNA is TGCGCCAGCAGCGGTCCCGGGACAGGGTTTAACACTGAAGCTTTCTTT. Translating it yields CASSGPGTGFNTEAFF.

The chain carries TRBV10-3 and TRBJ1-2; TRBD1 is a possible D gene (5 bases). This CDR3 spans 15 amino acids. The germline gives CDR1 ENHRY, CDR2 SYGVKD. V shed 4 bases and J shed 4 bases, with 16 bases lying between them. The DNA of the CDR3 is TGTGCCATCAGTGTAGATCAGGGACTCACCTATGGCTACACCTTC. Protein product: CAISVDQGLTYGYTF.

J is TRBJ2-1 and V is TRBV6-6; 9 bases line up with TRBD2. Germline assignment: CDR1 MNHNY and CDR2 SVGAGI (reference sequence). The V segment lost 6 bases and the J segment 8 bases; nucleotides outside the gene matches: 5. The length of the CDR3 is 13 residues. DNA for the CDR3: TGTGCCAGCAGGCGGGGGGGATGGGATGAGCAGTTCTTC. Translated: CASRRGGWDEQFF.

The genes are TRBV4-3 and TRBJ1-2; D is perhaps TRBD1 (5 bases). The V and J ends lost 0 bases and 5 bases respectively, with 13 bases between them. Germline V gives CDR1 LGHNA, CDR2 YSLEER. The CDR3 has 15 residues. CDR3 nucleotide sequence: TGCGCCAGCAGCCAAGAGGGCGGCAGGGCATATGGCTACACCTTC. Translated: CASSQEGGRAYGYTF.

The chain uses TRBV4-2 and TRBJ1-5, with 9 nucleotides matching TRBD1. Germline V CDR1 and CDR2: LGHNA, YNFKEQ. The CDR3 runs 17 residues. V gave up 3 bases and J gave up 2 bases; unmatched junction bases: 8. CDR3 nucleotide sequence: TGTGCCAGCAGCCATGATAAGGACAGGGGTGGCAATCAGCCCCAGCATTTT. Amino acid sequence: CASSHDKDRGGNQPQHF.

This rearrangement joins TRBV7-3 to TRBJ1-2; 7 bases are a match to TRBD1. Germline CDR1 reads SGHTA; CDR2 reads FQGTGA. The CDR3 sequence is 13 residues long. With 3 bases clipped from V and 8 bases from J, the junction kept 6 bases outside the gene matches. This CDR3 is CASSLGRGLGYTF. CDR3 sequence (DNA): TGTGCCAGCAGCTTGGGCAGGGGGTTAGGCTACACCTTC.